This TCR beta chain was recovered during a study of identical twins. Each CDR3 protein is one row after TCRdb ran MiXCR on the 5' RACE reads. The data show some 660,000 distinct CDR3 sequences, with 8.6% seen just once and 0.98% held by the top ten. This clonotype was counted only a few times. Healthy Caucasian donors formed the entire cohort. V dropped 3 bases and J dropped 3; count of bases not matched to a gene: 4. CDR1 is SEHNR and CDR2 is FQNEAQ in the germline V gene (reference sequence). The CDR3 is 15 residues long. These sequences were also reported in another study, on yellow fever vaccine responses in identical twins.

Specimen: PBMCs. V and J are TRBV7-9 and TRBJ2-2, with 7 bases matching TRBD2. The clonotype comes from a woman under 30 in good health. For the CDR3, the DNA is TGTGCCAGCAGCTTGAAGGGGAGGGACACCGGGGAGCTGTTTTTT. This encodes CASSLKGRDTGELFF. The variable domain in full, completed from reference TRBV7-9 and TRBJ2-2, reads DTGVSQNPRHKITKRGQNVTFRCDPISEHNRLYWYRQTLGQGPEFLTYFQNEAQLEKSRLLSDRFSAERPKGSFSTLEIQRTEQGDSAMYLCASSLKGRDTGELFFGEGSRLTVL.